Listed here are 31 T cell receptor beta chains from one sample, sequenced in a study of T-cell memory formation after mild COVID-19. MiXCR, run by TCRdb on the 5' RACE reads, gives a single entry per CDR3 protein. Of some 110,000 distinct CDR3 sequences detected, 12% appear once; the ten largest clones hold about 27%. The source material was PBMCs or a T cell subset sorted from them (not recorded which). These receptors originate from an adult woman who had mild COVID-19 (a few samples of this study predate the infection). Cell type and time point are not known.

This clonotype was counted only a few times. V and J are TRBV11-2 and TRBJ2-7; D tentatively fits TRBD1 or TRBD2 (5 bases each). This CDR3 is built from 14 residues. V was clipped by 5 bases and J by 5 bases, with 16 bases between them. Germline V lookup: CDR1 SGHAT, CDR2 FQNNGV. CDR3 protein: CASSPGWGTHEQYF. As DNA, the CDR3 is TGTGCCAGCAGCCCAGGTTGGGGGACGCACGAGCAGTACTTC. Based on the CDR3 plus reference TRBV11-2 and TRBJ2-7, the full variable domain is EAGVAQSPRYKIIEKRQSVAFWCNPISGHATLYWYQQILGQGPKLLIQFQNNGVVDDSQLPKDRFSAERLKGVDSTLKIQPAKLEDSAVYLCASSPGWGTHEQYFGPGTRLTVT.

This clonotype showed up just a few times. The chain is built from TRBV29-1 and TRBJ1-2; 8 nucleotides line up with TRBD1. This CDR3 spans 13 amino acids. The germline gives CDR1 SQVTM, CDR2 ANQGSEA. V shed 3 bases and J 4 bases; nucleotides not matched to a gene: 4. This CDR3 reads CSVDSTGAYGYTF. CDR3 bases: TGCAGCGTTGATTCGACAGGGGCCTATGGCTACACCTTC.

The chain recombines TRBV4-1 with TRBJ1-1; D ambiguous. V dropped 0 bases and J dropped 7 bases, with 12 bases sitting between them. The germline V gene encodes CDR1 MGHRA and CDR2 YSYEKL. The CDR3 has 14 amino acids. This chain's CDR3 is CASSQESASHEAFF. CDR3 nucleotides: TGCGCCAGCAGCCAAGAGTCGGCATCTCATGAAGCTTTCTTT.

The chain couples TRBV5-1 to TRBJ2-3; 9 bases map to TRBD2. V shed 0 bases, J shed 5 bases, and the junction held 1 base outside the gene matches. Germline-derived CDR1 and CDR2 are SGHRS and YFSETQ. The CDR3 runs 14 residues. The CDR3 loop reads CASSLETSGDTQYF. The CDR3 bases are TGCGCCAGCAGCTTGGAGACTAGCGGAGATACGCAGTATTTT.

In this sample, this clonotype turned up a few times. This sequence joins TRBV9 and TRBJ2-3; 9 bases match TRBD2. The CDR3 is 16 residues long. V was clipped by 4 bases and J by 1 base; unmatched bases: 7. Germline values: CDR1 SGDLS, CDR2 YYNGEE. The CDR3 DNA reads TGTGCCAGCAGCCGCGGGGGGGCCCTAGGCACAGATACGCAGTATTTT. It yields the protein CASSRGGALGTDTQYF.

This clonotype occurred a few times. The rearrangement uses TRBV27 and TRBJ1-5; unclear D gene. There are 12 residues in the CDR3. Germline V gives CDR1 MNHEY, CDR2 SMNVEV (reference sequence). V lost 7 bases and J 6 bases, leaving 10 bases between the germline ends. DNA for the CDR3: TGTGCCAGCAAAGCCCTTGGTCAGCCCCAGCATTTT. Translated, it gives CASKALGQPQHF.

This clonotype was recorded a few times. The CDR3 reads CSDPGRLAVYNEQFF. CDR3 DNA: TGCAGCGACCCCGGTAGACTAGCGGTGTACAATGAGCAGTTCTTC. The chain employs TRBV29-1 and TRBJ2-1; 9 nucleotides align to TRBD2. Looked up from germline, CDR1 is SQVTM and CDR2 is ANQGSEA. The CDR3 has 15 amino acids. V shed 7 bases and J 4 bases; nucleotides not matched to a gene: 11.

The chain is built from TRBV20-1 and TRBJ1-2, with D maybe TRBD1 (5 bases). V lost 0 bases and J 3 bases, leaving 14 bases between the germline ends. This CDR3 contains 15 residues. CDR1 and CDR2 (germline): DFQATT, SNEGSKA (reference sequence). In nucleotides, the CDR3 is TGCAGTGCTAGAGACCCTATGGGGGGAGACTATGGCTACACCTTC. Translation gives CSARDPMGGDYGYTF.

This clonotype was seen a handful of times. The chain's CDR3 is CASSARQGVGYGYTF. The CDR3 DNA is TGTGCCAGCAGCGCCCGACAGGGGGTTGGCTATGGCTACACCTTC. The chain links TRBV7-9 to TRBJ1-2; 9 bases align to TRBD1. The CDR3 consists of 15 residues. V trimming: 5 bases; J trimming: 4 bases; junction bases outside the gene matches: 8. Germline V gives CDR1 SEHNR, CDR2 FQNEAQ (reference sequence). Full variable domain (missing parts from reference TRBV7-9 and TRBJ1-2): DTGVSQNPRHKITKRGQNVTFRCDPISEHNRLYWYRQTLGQGPEFLTYFQNEAQLEKSRLLSDRFSAERPKGSFSTLEIQRTEQGDSAMYLCASSARQGVGYGYTFGSGTRLTVV.

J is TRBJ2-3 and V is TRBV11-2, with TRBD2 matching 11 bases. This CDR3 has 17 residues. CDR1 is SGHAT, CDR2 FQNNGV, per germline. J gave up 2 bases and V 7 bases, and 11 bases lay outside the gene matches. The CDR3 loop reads CASNLLGLAEPTDTQYF. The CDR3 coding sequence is TGTGCCAGCAACCTGCTGGGACTAGCGGAGCCCACAGATACGCAGTATTTT.

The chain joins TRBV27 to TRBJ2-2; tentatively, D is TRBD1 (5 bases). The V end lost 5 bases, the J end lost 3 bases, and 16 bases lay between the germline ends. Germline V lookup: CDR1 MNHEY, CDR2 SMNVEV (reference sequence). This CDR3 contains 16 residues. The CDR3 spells CASSARRGEYTGELFF. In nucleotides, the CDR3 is TGTGCCAGCAGTGCTAGAAGGGGCGAATACACCGGGGAGCTGTTTTTT.

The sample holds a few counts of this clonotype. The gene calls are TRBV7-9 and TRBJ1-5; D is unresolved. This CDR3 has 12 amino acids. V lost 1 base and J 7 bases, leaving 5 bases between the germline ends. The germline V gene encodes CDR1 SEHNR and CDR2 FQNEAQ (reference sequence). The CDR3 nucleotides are TGTGCCAGCAGCTTAGACGGACAGCCCCAGCATTTT. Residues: CASSLDGQPQHF.

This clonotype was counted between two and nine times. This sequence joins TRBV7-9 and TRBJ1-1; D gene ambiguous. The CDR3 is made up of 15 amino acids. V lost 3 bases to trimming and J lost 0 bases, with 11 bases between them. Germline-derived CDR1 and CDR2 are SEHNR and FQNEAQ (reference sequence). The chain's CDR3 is CASSFLTGLNTEAFF. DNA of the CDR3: TGTGCCAGCAGCTTCCTGACCGGGCTGAACACTGAAGCTTTCTTT.

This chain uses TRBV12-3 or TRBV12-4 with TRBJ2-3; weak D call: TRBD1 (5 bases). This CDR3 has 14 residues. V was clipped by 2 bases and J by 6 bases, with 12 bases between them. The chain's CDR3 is CASSLIRGADTQYF. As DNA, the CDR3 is TGTGCCAGCAGTTTAATAAGGGGTGCCGATACGCAGTATTTT.

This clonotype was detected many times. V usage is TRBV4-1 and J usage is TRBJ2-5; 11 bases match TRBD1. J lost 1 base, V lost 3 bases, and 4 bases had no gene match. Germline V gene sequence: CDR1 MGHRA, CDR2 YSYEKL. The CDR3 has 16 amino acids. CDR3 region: CASSQGQGGLQETQYF. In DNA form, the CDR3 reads TGCGCCAGCAGCCAGGGACAGGGGGGACTCCAAGAGACCCAGTACTTC.

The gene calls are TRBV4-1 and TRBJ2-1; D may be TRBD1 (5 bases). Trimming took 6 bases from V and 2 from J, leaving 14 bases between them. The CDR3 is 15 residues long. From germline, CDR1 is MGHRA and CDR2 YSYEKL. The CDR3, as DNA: TGCGCCAGCAGTCCGAGCAGGGATACCTACAATGAGCAGTTCTTC. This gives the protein CASSPSRDTYNEQFF.

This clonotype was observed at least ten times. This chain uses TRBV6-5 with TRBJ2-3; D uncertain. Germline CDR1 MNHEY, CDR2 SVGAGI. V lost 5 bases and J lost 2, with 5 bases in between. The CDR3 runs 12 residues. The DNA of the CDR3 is TGTGCCAGCAGTCCCGACACAGATACGCAGTATTTT. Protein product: CASSPDTDTQYF.

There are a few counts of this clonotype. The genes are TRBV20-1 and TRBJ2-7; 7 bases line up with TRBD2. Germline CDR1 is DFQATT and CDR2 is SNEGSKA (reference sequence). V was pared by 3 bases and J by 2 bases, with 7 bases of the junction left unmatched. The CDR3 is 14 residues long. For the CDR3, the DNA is TGCAGTGCTAGTATGGGGGAGGGGACCTACGAGCAGTACTTC. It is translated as CSASMGEGTYEQYF.

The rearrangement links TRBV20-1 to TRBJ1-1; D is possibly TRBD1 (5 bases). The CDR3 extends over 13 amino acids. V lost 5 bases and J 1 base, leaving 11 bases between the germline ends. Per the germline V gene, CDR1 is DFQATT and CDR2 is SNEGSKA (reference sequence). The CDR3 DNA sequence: TGCAGTGCTTGGGGACGGTGGAACACTGAAGCTTTCTTT. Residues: CSAWGRWNTEAFF.

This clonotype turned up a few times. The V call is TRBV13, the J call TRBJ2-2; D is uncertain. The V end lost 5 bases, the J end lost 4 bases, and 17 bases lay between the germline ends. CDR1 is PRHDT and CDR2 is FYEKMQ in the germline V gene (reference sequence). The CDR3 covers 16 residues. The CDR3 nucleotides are TGTGCCAGCAGCCACCTCCCGCCCGCGAGCACCGGGGAGCTGTTTTTT. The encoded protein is CASSHLPPASTGELFF.

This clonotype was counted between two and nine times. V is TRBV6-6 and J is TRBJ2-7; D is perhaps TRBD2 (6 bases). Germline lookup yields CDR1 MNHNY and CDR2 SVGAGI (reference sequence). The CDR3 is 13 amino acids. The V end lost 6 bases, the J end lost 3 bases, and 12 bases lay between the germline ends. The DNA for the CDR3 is TGTGCCAGCAGGTCGGGAGCCTACTACGAGCAGTACTTC. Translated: CASRSGAYYEQYF.

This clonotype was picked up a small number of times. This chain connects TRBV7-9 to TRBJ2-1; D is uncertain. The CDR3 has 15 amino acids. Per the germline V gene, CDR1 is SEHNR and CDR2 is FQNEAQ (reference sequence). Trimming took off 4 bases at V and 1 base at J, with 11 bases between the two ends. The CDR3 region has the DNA TGTGCCAGCAGCTCTCCCGTAAGGTCCTACAATGAGCAGTTCTTC. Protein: CASSSPVRSYNEQFF. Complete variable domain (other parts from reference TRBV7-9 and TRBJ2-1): DTGVSQNPRHKITKRGQNVTFRCDPISEHNRLYWYRQTLGQGPEFLTYFQNEAQLEKSRLLSDRFSAERPKGSFSTLEIQRTEQGDSAMYLCASSSPVRSYNEQFFGPGTRLTVL.

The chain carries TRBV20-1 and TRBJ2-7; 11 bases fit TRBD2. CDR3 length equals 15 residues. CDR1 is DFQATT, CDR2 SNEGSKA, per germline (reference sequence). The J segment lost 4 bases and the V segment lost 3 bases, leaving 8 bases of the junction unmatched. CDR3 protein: CSARVSGRAIYEQYF. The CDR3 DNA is TGCAGTGCTAGGGTTAGCGGGAGGGCCATTTACGAGCAGTACTTC.

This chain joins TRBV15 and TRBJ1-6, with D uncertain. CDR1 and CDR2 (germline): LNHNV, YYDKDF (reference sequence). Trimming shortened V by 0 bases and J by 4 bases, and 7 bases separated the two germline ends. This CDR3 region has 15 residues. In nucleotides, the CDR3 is TGTGCCACCAGCAGAGATCGCAGTTATAATTCACCCCTCCACTTT. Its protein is CATSRDRSYNSPLHF.

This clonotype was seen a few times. The CDR3 sequence: CSARGLQTQYF. CDR3 sequence (DNA): TGCAGTGCCCGCGGACTACAGACCCAGTACTTC. This chain uses TRBV20-1 with TRBJ2-5; D possibly corresponds to TRBD2 (6 bases). Trimming took off 6 bases at V and 6 bases at J, with 11 bases between the two ends. This CDR3 is built from 11 residues. Germline lookup yields CDR1 DFQATT and CDR2 SNEGSKA (reference sequence).

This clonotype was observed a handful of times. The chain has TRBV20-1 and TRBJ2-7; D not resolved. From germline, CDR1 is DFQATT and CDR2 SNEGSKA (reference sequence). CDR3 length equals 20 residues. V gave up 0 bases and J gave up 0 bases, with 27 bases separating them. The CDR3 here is CSARDPGNEEEAFVSYEQYF. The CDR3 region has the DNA TGCAGTGCTAGAGATCCCGGCAACGAGGAAGAAGCCTTCGTCTCCTACGAGCAGTACTTC.

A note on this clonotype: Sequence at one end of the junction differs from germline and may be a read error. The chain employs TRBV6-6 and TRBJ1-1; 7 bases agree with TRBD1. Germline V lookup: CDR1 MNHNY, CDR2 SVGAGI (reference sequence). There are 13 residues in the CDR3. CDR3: CDSSPQQGAEAFF. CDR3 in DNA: TGTGACAGCAGTCCGCAGCAGGGGGCTGAAGCTTTCTTT.

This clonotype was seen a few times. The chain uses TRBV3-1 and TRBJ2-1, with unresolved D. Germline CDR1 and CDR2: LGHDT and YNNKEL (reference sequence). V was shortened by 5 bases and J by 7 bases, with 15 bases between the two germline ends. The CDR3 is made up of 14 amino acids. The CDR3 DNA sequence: TGTGCCAGCAGCTTGGGCCACCCCGGGAATGAGCAGTTCTTC. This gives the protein CASSLGHPGNEQFF.

The CDR3 DNA sequence: TGTGCCAGCAGTTTATGGGGGACAGGGGGAAGCTCTAGCACAGATACGCAGTATTTT. This codes for CASSLWGTGGSSSTDTQYF. V and J are TRBV12-3 or TRBV12-4 and TRBJ2-3, with 11 bases identical to TRBD1. Trimming took 2 bases from V and 0 from J; bases not matched to a gene: 10. CDR3 size: 19 residues.

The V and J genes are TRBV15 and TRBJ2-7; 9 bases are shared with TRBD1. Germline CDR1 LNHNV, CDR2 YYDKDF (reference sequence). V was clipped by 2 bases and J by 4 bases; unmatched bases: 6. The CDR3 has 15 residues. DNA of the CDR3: TGTGCCACCAGCAGAATAGACAGGGGGGGGTACGAGCAGTACTTC. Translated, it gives CATSRIDRGGYEQYF.

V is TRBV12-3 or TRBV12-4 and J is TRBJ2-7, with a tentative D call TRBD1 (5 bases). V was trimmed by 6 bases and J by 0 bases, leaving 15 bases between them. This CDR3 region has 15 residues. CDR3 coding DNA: TGTGCCAGCAGACGCACAGGAATCTACTCCTACGAGCAGTACTTC. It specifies CASRRTGIYSYEQYF.